The 21 T cell receptor beta chains in this list originate from one sample, sequenced in a study of shared clonotypes between healthy human individuals. Data came from immunoSEQ multiplex PCR; TCRdb stores just in-frame clones and leaves some out. The table has about 1.1 million clones, about 80% seen once. Input material: memory CD4+ T cells from PBMCs. The sample's subset: CD45RA-negative fraction. Receptors originate from a young man in good health. Some clones in this sample may be carry-over from other donors' samples.

The chain is built from TRBV2 and TRBJ2-5; D possibly corresponds to TRBD1 (5 bases). The CDR3 is made up of 11 amino acids. V lost 7 bases to trimming and J lost 4 bases, with 7 bases between them. Germline V gene sequence: CDR1 SNHLY, CDR2 FYNNEI. Here the CDR3 DNA reads TGTGCCAGCACAGACAGAGAGACCCAGTACTTC. It is translated as CASTDRETQYF.

Note on this clone: Other DNA sequences of this sample code for an identical CDR3. V usage is TRBV6-6 and J usage is TRBJ2-7, with 11 bases lining up with TRBD2. J lost 3 bases, V lost 2 bases, and 3 bases had no gene match. The CDR3 covers 15 residues. From germline, CDR1 is MNHNY and CDR2 SVGAGI (reference sequence). The CDR3 region has the DNA TGTGCCAGCAGTTACCCCGGGACTAGCGGCTACGAGCAGTACTTC. Encoded protein: CASSYPGTSGYEQYF.

In the case of this clone: The CDR3 does not end in the conserved phenylalanine or tryptophan, so this is likely a read error. The chain employs TRBV5-1 and TRBJ2-2; TRBD2 matches at 8 bases. The V segment lost 4 bases and the J segment 5 bases; nucleotides outside the gene matches: 4. Germline CDR1 and CDR2: SGHRS and YFSETQ. CDR3 size: 14 residues. The DNA for the CDR3 is TGCGCCAGCAGCCTGACTAGCGTAACCGGGGAGCTGTTTCTT. This translates into CASSLTSVTGELFL.

This clone was observed a single time. Other DNA sequences in the sample encode the same CDR3. V gene TRBV5-1 combines with J gene TRBJ2-7; 9 bases fit TRBD1. Germline CDR1 reads SGHRS; CDR2 reads YFSETQ. CDR3 length: 14 amino acids. The ends lost 0 bases at V and 5 bases at J; junction bases unmatched: 3. The CDR3 region is CASSLGTGENEQYF. The CDR3 nucleotides read TGCGCCAGCAGCTTGGGGACAGGGGAAAACGAGCAGTACTTC.

The rearrangement uses TRBV5-1 and TRBJ2-7; D is uncertain. The CDR3 extends over 15 amino acids. V lost 2 bases and J lost 6, with 18 bases in between. The germline gives CDR1 SGHRS, CDR2 YFSETQ. CDR3 DNA: TGCGCCAGCAGCTTAGACTCAGGAAATCGGGCCGAGCAGTACTTC. It specifies CASSLDSGNRAEQYF.

The chain recombines TRBV2 with TRBJ2-2; tentatively, D is TRBD2 (6 bases). This CDR3 has 15 residues. Trimming pared 4 bases from V and 5 bases from J, leaving 14 bases between. Germline V gene lookup returns CDR1 SNHLY and CDR2 FYNNEI. DNA for the CDR3: TGTGCCAGCAGTGCTGGTAGCGGAAGAACCGGGGAGCTGTTTTTT. Translating gives CASSAGSGRTGELFF.

This clone showed up just a few times. This chain joins TRBV28 and TRBJ2-5, with 7 nucleotides matching TRBD1. This CDR3 region has 14 residues. Germline CDR1 reads MDHEN; CDR2 reads SYDVKM. The trim removed 8 bases at V and 1 base at J, leaving 7 bases unmatched. DNA for the CDR3: TGTGCCAGCGGCGAGGCAGGGGGCCAAGAGACCCAGTACTTC. As protein: CASGEAGGQETQYF.

This clone has just one count. The genes are TRBV4-1 and TRBJ1-5; D unclear. Germline V lookup: CDR1 MGHRA, CDR2 YSYEKL. The length of the CDR3 is 15 residues. Trimming shortened V by 4 bases and J by 5 bases, and 15 bases separated the two germline ends. The CDR3 sequence is CASSLMGRGDQPQHF. The CDR3 coding sequence is TGCGCCAGCAGCCTCATGGGCCGTGGGGATCAGCCCCAGCATTTT.

This clone was counted a few times. The V gene is TRBV9, the J gene TRBJ2-6; no firm D call. The germline gives CDR1 SGDLS, CDR2 YYNGEE. The CDR3 runs 17 residues. Trimming took 1 base from V and 3 from J, leaving 14 bases between them. This CDR3 reads CASSVTLPGGGANVLTF. The CDR3 DNA reads TGTGCCAGCAGCGTAACTTTACCGGGCGGTGGGGCCAACGTCCTGACTTTC.

The V and J genes are TRBV7-3 and TRBJ1-1; D is perhaps TRBD1 (6 bases). The V gene's germline CDR1 is SGHTA and CDR2 FQGTGA. The CDR3 is 13 residues long. V was shortened by 5 bases and J by 11 bases, with 18 bases between the two germline ends. CDR3 bases: TGTGCCAGCAGCATAGGCCCGGAGGGGGAGGCTTTCTTT. Translating it yields CASSIGPEGEAFF.

This clone has only one observation. The chain recombines TRBV19 with TRBJ2-3; tentatively, D is TRBD2 (6 bases). The V gene's germline CDR1 is LNHDA and CDR2 SQIVND (reference sequence). The V end lost 5 bases, the J end lost 2 bases, and 11 bases lay between the germline ends. The CDR3 loop spans 14 amino acids. The chain's CDR3 is CASSLGDFTDTQYF. The DNA for the CDR3 is TGTGCCAGTAGTTTGGGGGACTTCACAGATACGCAGTATTTT.

Comment on this clone: This clone may be a read error of a much larger clone one base away. Other DNA variants within this sample encode the same CDR3. The chain's CDR3 is CASSLGQGTEAFF. CDR3 coding DNA: TGTGCCAGCAGCTTAGGGCAGGGCACCGAAGCTTTCTTT. The chain links TRBV7-6 to TRBJ1-1, with a possible D match to TRBD1 (5 bases). The CDR3 runs to 13 residues. Germline V gene data show CDR1 as SGHVS and CDR2 as FNYEAQ. Trimming cost V 1 base and J 8 bases, with 11 bases left between them.

The chain recombines TRBV15 with TRBJ2-3, with a tentative D call TRBD2 (5 bases). The CDR3 totals 14 residues. Per the germline V gene, CDR1 is LNHNV and CDR2 is YYDKDF (reference sequence). Trimming shortened V by 0 bases and J by 11 bases, and 15 bases separated the two germline ends. In nucleotides, the CDR3 is TGTGCCACCAGCAGAGATCGGACCGGGGTGAAGCAGTATTTT. This translates into CATSRDRTGVKQYF.

V gene TRBV30 combines with J gene TRBJ2-3; D gene unclear. Germline V gives CDR1 GTSNPN, CDR2 SVGIG (reference sequence). The CDR3 totals 14 residues. Trimming stripped 0 bases from V and 0 bases from J, with 7 bases between. The CDR3 DNA reads as TGTGCCTGGAGTGTTTCGACTAGCACAGATACGCAGTATTTT. Translated: CAWSVSTSTDTQYF.

The chain carries TRBV4-2 and TRBJ1-1, with D perhaps matching TRBD1 (5 bases). Per the germline V gene, CDR1 is LGHNA and CDR2 is YNFKEQ. Trimming took 4 bases from V and 1 from J, leaving 10 bases between them. This CDR3 comprises 14 residues. CDR3 bases: TGTGCCAGCAGCCGGAGGGGTCGGAACACTGAAGCTTTCTTT. Translating gives CASSRRGRNTEAFF.

This clone has more than one count but fewer than ten. V usage is TRBV30 and J usage is TRBJ1-1; the D is unclear. This CDR3 has 12 amino acids. The V and J ends lost 1 base and 3 bases respectively, with 6 bases between them. CDR1 and CDR2 from the germline V gene are GTSNPN and SVGIG (reference sequence). The DNA of the CDR3 is TGTGCCTGGAGTGAGACCGACACTGAAGCTTTCTTT. Translation gives CAWSETDTEAFF.

The chain combines TRBV5-5 with TRBJ2-5; D uncertain. From germline, CDR1 is SGHKS and CDR2 YYEKEE (reference sequence). V was pared by 0 bases and J by 5 bases, with 8 bases between. The CDR3 extends over 13 amino acids. Written as DNA, the CDR3 is TGTGCCAGCAGCTTGGGGGTTGGGGAGACCCAGTACTTC. Translated, it gives CASSLGVGETQYF.

This clone was seen only a few times. The sample has other DNA sequences that encode this CDR3 too. V gene TRBV6-1 combines with J gene TRBJ2-5, with TRBD1 identical over 8 bases. Unmatched junction bases numbered 8, after V lost 6 bases and J lost 5 bases. CDR1 is MNHNS and CDR2 is SASEGT in the germline V gene. The CDR3 consists of 14 residues. CDR3 amino acids: CASRRGQGGETQYF. Written as DNA, the CDR3 is TGTGCCAGCAGACGAGGACAGGGCGGGGAGACCCAGTACTTC.

V usage is TRBV18 and J usage is TRBJ2-3; D might be TRBD2 (5 bases). The germline gives CDR1 KGHSH, CDR2 LQKENI. Trimming pared 5 bases from V and 4 bases from J, leaving 16 bases between. The CDR3 totals 15 residues. The CDR3: CASSSALGRADTQYF. The CDR3 nucleotides read TGTGCCAGCTCATCGGCCCTCGGGCGGGCAGATACGCAGTATTTT.

Only one count was recorded for this clone. This chain links TRBV7-2 with TRBJ2-1, with TRBD2 identical over 8 bases. This CDR3 has 15 amino acids. Trimming removed 5 bases from V and 4 bases from J; junction bases left unmatched: 7. CDR1 and CDR2 from the germline V gene are SGHTA and FQGNSA. This CDR3 is CASSPGAGAYNEQFF. Written as DNA, the CDR3 is TGTGCCAGCAGCCCCGGAGCGGGGGCTTACAATGAGCAGTTCTTC. The whole variable domain, remainder taken from reference TRBV7-2 and TRBJ2-1, is GAGVSQSPSNKVTEKGKDVELRCDPISGHTALYWYRQSLGQGLEFLIYFQGNSAPDKSGLPSDRFSAERTGGSVSTLTIQRTQQEDSAVYLCASSPGAGAYNEQFFGPGTRLTVL.

The V call is TRBV7-7, the J call TRBJ1-2; D is perhaps TRBD1 (6 bases). Per the germline V gene, CDR1 is SSHAT and CDR2 is FNYEAQ (reference sequence). This CDR3 spans 14 amino acids. V lost 1 base and J 7 bases, leaving 13 bases between the germline ends. CDR3 protein: CASSLDGRGGGYTF. CDR3 nucleotide sequence: TGTGCCAGCAGCTTAGATGGCAGGGGCGGTGGCTACACCTTC.